This TCR beta chain originates from a study of blood T cell repertoires in COVID-19 (dated by TCRdb to about 2020). With respect to the entire study: Collaborator samples came from the United States, Italy and Spain and covered acute and convalescent phases of COVID-19. The repertoires were released in a freely available public database meant as a resource for research on the immune response to SARS-CoV-2. Nearly every sample came with metadata listing a de-identified subject ID, COVID-19 status, age in years and sex. The prospective study material was composed of cDNA or gDNA derived from T cells, B-cell-depleted T cells, or PBMCs. The samples were drawn from the first 160 participants of the ongoing ImmuneRACE study and from some 1,300 subjects provided by 6 global collaborators. Where available, HLA class I and class II types were taken from metadata supplied by the sample provider and were not determined by assay-based typing. Deeply sampled blood TCRbeta repertoires from subjects exposed to, actively infected with, or recovered from COVID-19 were included in the dataset.

The collaborating institutions used their own protocols to collect whole blood in K2EDTA tubes. For TCRbeta analysis, collaborators shipped samples as frozen whole blood, isolated PBMCs, or DNA extracted from either of those sample types. In regard to this clone: This receptor's antigen is unknown. Per-base qualities were not stored, and no clone one base away is much larger.

What the study reported, not specific to this receptor: The amount of clinical and demographic metadata varied by source and participant and was provided uncurated.

A distance of 22 bases separates the germline ends of V and J, which lose 4 bases and 4 bases respectively. From the germline V gene, CDR1 is MDHEN and CDR2 is SYDVKM. Spanning cysteine to phenylalanine, the CDR3 consists of 17 amino acids. This entry keeps only the CDR3 DNA: 51 bases, framed from base 1. TCRbeta CDR3 regions were amplified from genomic DNA by means of the immunoSEQ Assay, a bias-controlled multiplex PCR. The paper's processing steps were these. The number of nucleated cells in each sample was estimated by amplification of reference gene primers within the assay. To quantify the absolute abundance of each unique TCRbeta CDR3 rearrangement, sequence reads were collapsed and filtered. For each sample, productive Simpson clonality was calculated by taking the square root of Simpson's diversity index across productive rearrangements. In its TCRdb copy, this immuneACCESS table keeps in-frame sequences only and misses some clones. Where compared with another copy, unresolved V genes explain less than half of these, and the others have no known cause. V and J calls plus clone size are reproduced from that table; the DNA served to infer D and trimming. In this sample the table shows some 74,000 clones, around 80% of which occur a single time. Around 4.8% of the sample belongs to the ten largest clones.

The chain links TRBV28 with TRBJ1-1; tentative D gene TRBD1, with 6 bases matching. This clonotype was sampled from a woman at least 80 years old with active or convalescent COVID-19. The specimen sequenced was peripheral blood. This receptor carries the CDR3 CASSSRGGLFSGTEAFF. The DNA is as follows: TGTGCCAGCAGTTCCCGGGGGGGCCTCTTCTCGGGCACTGAAGCTTTCTTT.